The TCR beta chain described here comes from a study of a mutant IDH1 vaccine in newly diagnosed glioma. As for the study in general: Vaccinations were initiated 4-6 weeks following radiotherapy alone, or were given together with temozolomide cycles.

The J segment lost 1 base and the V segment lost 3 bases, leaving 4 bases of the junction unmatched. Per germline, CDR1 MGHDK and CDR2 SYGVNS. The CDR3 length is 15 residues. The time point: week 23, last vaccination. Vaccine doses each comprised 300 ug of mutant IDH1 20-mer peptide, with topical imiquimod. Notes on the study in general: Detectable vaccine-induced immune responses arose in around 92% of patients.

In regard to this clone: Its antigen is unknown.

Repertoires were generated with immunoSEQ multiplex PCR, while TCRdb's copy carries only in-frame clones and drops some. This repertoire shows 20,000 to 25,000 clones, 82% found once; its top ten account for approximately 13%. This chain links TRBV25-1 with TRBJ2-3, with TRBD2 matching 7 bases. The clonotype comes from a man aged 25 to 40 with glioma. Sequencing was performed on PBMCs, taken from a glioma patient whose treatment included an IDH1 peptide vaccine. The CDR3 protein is CASSDQGGGTDTQYF. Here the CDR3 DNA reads TGTGCCAGCAGTGATCAGGGAGGGGGCACAGATACGCAGTATTTT.